These 18 T cell receptor beta chains were sequenced from one sample in a study of blood T cell repertoires in COVID-19 (dated by TCRdb to about 2020). Library construction relied on the immunoSEQ multiplex PCR assay. TCRdb holds this immuneACCESS table with in-frame rearrangements only. Some clones are missing; in checked studies, unresolved V genes explain under half, and the rest has no known cause. This sample gives approximately 82,000 clones in total; about 81% of them show up just once. The leading ten clones occupy roughly an eighth of the sample. Source material: peripheral blood. These receptor sequences come from a human donor in a cohort sampled during active COVID-19.

A single count supports this clone. The chain combines TRBV5-4 with TRBJ2-2, with a possible D match to TRBD2 (6 bases). Looked up from germline, CDR1 is SGHNT and CDR2 is YYREEE (reference sequence). This CDR3 contains 13 residues. Trimming removed 3 bases from V and 10 bases from J, with 13 bases in between. CDR3 sequence (DNA): TGTGCCAGCAGCTCGCGGGGAGCCGAGGAGCTGTTTTTT. This encodes CASSSRGAEELFF.

The rearrangement links TRBV9 to TRBJ1-5; D might be TRBD1 (5 bases). CDR1 is SGDLS and CDR2 is YYNGEE in the germline V gene. Trimming shortened V by 7 bases and J by 6 bases, and 14 bases separated the two germline ends. This CDR3 contains 13 residues. The chain's CDR3 is CASSRDGGQPQHF. CDR3 DNA: TGTGCCAGCTCCCGAGACGGGGGTCAGCCCCAGCATTTT.

V is TRBV13 and J is TRBJ1-1; no definite D call. Germline CDR1 and CDR2: PRHDT and FYEKMQ (reference sequence). Trimming left V 7 bases short and J 1 base short, with 13 bases between. The CDR3 spans 14 residues. CDR3 sequence reads: CASTLGGSNTEAFF. For the CDR3, the DNA is TGTGCCAGCACCTTGGGAGGGTCGAACACTGAAGCTTTCTTT.

V gene TRBV7-6 combines with J gene TRBJ1-3; possible D gene TRBD1, 5 bases. The V gene lost 1 base and the J gene lost 0 bases, with 10 bases spanning the gap. From germline, CDR1 is SGHVS and CDR2 FNYEAQ. This CDR3 has 16 amino acids. The CDR3 DNA is TGTGCCAGCAGCTTAGTAACAAGGGGCTCTGGAAACACCATATATTTT. This codes for CASSLVTRGSGNTIYF.

This chain joins TRBV7-8 and TRBJ1-2; tentative D call: TRBD1 (5 bases). Germline V gene sequence: CDR1 SGHVS, CDR2 FQNEAQ. The CDR3 loop spans 15 amino acids. Trimming stripped 1 base from V and 3 bases from J, with 12 bases between. The CDR3 spells CASSLVAGLDYGYTF. As DNA, the CDR3 is TGTGCCAGCAGCTTAGTTGCAGGGTTAGACTATGGCTACACCTTC.

A few counts support this clone. In DNA, the CDR3 is TGTGCCAGCAGCGGACAGGGTCGGTCCTACGAGCAGTACTTC. This gives the protein CASSGQGRSYEQYF. The genes are TRBV6-5 and TRBJ2-7, with 8 bases that match TRBD1. Germline V gene sequence: CDR1 MNHEY, CDR2 SVGAGI. CDR3 size: 14 residues. V was clipped by 6 bases and J by 1 base; unmatched bases: 5.

The chain recombines TRBV7-9 with TRBJ1-1; 7 bases are a match to TRBD1. This CDR3 is 13 amino acids long. V lost 5 bases and J lost 10; bases outside the gene matches: 10. Germline CDR1 SEHNR, CDR2 FQNEAQ (reference sequence). CDR3 DNA sequence: TGTGCCAGCAGCCGACAGGGTTCGATACGAGCTTTCTTT. Amino acids: CASSRQGSIRAFF.

The gene calls are TRBV5-4 and TRBJ2-2; 14 positions match TRBD2. V gave up 4 bases and J gave up 2 bases; unmatched junction bases: 4. The germline CDR1 and CDR2 sequences are SGHNT and YYREEE (reference sequence). The CDR3 runs 17 residues. The CDR3 DNA reads TGTGCCAGCAGCCCGACTAGCGGGGGGGCCAACACCGGGGAGCTGTTTTTT. It translates to CASSPTSGGANTGELFF.

The chain is built from TRBV23-1 and TRBJ2-5, with D maybe TRBD2 (6 bases). TRBV23-1 is assigned to the ORF class and has an uncertain function. This CDR3 comprises 10 residues. The CDR3 here is CGEAQETQYF. DNA of the CDR3: TGCGGGGAGGCCCAAGAGACCCAGTACTTC.

The chain employs TRBV7-3 and TRBJ2-5, with 7 bases identical to TRBD1. The CDR3 consists of 15 residues. The V gene's germline CDR1 is SGHTA and CDR2 FQGTGA. J gave up 1 base and V 2 bases, and 4 bases lay outside the gene matches. DNA for the CDR3: TGTGCCAGCAGCTTAGGGGCAGGGGGCCAAGAGACCCAGTACTTC. It yields the protein CASSLGAGGQETQYF.

The chain carries TRBV6-5 and TRBJ2-5; weak D call: TRBD1 (5 bases). CDR1 and CDR2 from the germline V gene are MNHEY and SVGAGI. This CDR3 contains 15 residues. V lost 2 bases and J lost 2, with 12 bases in between. The CDR3 spells CASSYTATVQETQYF. The CDR3 DNA is TGTGCCAGCAGTTACACGGCGACAGTTCAAGAGACCCAGTACTTC.

This clone was observed a handful of times. The V and J genes are TRBV28 and TRBJ2-5; 8 bases are a match to TRBD2. With 7 bases clipped from V and 1 base from J, the junction kept 8 bases outside the gene matches. Per the germline V gene, CDR1 is MDHEN and CDR2 is SYDVKM. This CDR3 is built from 15 residues. CDR3 loop: CASNWRLAGQETQYF. DNA for the CDR3: TGTGCCAGCAATTGGAGGCTAGCGGGCCAAGAGACCCAGTACTTC.

The gene calls are TRBV11-2 and TRBJ2-7, with TRBD1 identical over 7 bases. This CDR3 is built from 13 residues. Germline loops: CDR1 SGHAT, CDR2 FQNNGV. The V segment lost 2 bases and the J segment 6 bases; nucleotides outside the gene matches: 4. The CDR3 region is CASSLMGQTEQYF. The CDR3 DNA reads TGTGCCAGCAGCTTAATGGGACAGACCGAGCAGTACTTC. Using reference TRBV11-2 and TRBJ2-7 for the parts outside the CDR3, the full variable domain is EAGVAQSPRYKIIEKRQSVAFWCNPISGHATLYWYQQILGQGPKLLIQFQNNGVVDDSQLPKDRFSAERLKGVDSTLKIQPAKLEDSAVYLCASSLMGQTEQYFGPGTRLTVT.

The J gene is TRBJ1-6, the V gene TRBV27; the match to TRBD1 covers 10 bases. Per germline, CDR1 MNHEY and CDR2 SMNVEV (reference sequence). The trim removed 6 bases at V and 12 bases at J, leaving 11 bases unmatched. This CDR3 is built from 15 residues. DNA of the CDR3: TGTGCCAGCAGACGACAGGGGGCGCTTTGGTTACCCCTCCACTTT. Encoded protein: CASRRQGALWLPLHF.

CDR3 residues: CATGRGTQYF. CDR3 bases: TGTGCCACCGGTCGAGGTACGCAGTATTTT. V and J are TRBV28 and TRBJ2-3; D is ambiguous. The CDR3 extends over 10 amino acids. The ends were cut back, 10 bases at V and 8 bases at J, with 10 bases in the middle. In germline, CDR1 is MDHEN, CDR2 SYDVKM.

The V call is TRBV5-6, the J call TRBJ1-1, with a tentative D call TRBD1 (5 bases). This CDR3 contains 15 residues. Trimming left V 3 bases short and J 5 bases short, with 17 bases between. Germline loops: CDR1 SGHDT, CDR2 YYEEEE. The CDR3 sequence: CASSSGVHTETEAFF. In DNA form, the CDR3 reads TGTGCCAGCAGCTCGGGGGTCCACACGGAGACTGAAGCTTTCTTT. The complete variable domain, with remaining parts taken from reference TRBV5-6 and TRBJ1-1, reads DAGVTQSPTHLIKTRGQQVTLRCSPKSGHDTVSWYQQALGQGPQFIFQYYEEEERQRGNFPDRFSGHQFPNYSSELNVNALLLGDSALYLCASSSGVHTETEAFFGQGTRLTVV.

The chain joins TRBV28 to TRBJ1-1; maybe TRBD1 (5 bases). V lost 3 bases, J lost 5 bases, and 7 bases lay in between. The CDR3 contains 12 residues. Germline assignment: CDR1 MDHEN and CDR2 SYDVKM. The DNA for the CDR3 is TGTGCCAGCAGTTTTGGGGGGACTGAAGCTTTCTTT. It translates to CASSFGGTEAFF.

The gene calls are TRBV5-1 and TRBJ1-5; no reliable D call. The ends were cut back, 2 bases at V and 6 bases at J, with 9 bases in the middle. Germline V gene lookup returns CDR1 SGHRS and CDR2 YFSETQ. The CDR3 has 13 residues. The chain's CDR3 is CASSLRGSQPQHF. The CDR3 nucleotides are TGCGCCAGCAGCTTACGAGGGAGTCAGCCCCAGCATTTT.